The 4 T cell receptor beta chains given below trace back to one sample, sequenced in a study of T cell changes during pregnancy in multiple sclerosis. The protocol was immunoSEQ multiplex PCR, while the TCRdb copy is restricted to in-frame clones and leaves out a portion. The table shows 65,000 to 90,000 clones, with 85% to 95% occurring only once. Here the sequenced sample was peripheral blood, taken before pregnancy. These receptors were obtained from a female donor with multiple sclerosis, enrolled in a pregnancy study.

This clone was counted only a few times. J is TRBJ1-1 and V is TRBV13; D uncertain. CDR3 size: 16 residues. V dropped 0 bases and J dropped 2 bases, with 13 bases sitting between them. Germline assignment: CDR1 PRHDT and CDR2 FYEKMQ (reference sequence). CDR3 DNA sequence: TGTGCCAGCAGCTTAGGTCATGGTGCGTATAACACTGAAGCTTTCTTT. It codes for CASSLGHGAYNTEAFF.

V gene TRBV18 combines with J gene TRBJ2-7; D is perhaps TRBD2 (6 bases). The CDR3 consists of 15 residues. Germline V lookup: CDR1 KGHSH, CDR2 LQKENI. V was trimmed by 6 bases and J by 5 bases, leaving 20 bases between them. The CDR3 sequence: CASSSGGSILHEQYF. The DNA for the CDR3 is TGTGCCAGCTCTTCCGGGGGATCCATCCTCCACGAGCAGTACTTC. The full variable domain, completed using reference TRBV18 and TRBJ2-7, is NAGVMQNPRHLVRRRGQEARLRCSPMKGHSHVYWYRQLPEEGLKFMVYLQKENIIDESGMPKERFSAEFPKEGPSILRIQQVVRGDSAAYFCASSSGGSILHEQYFGPGTRLTVT.

V is TRBV2 and J is TRBJ2-7; TRBD2 matches 9 bases. This CDR3 has 16 amino acids. Germline V gives CDR1 SNHLY, CDR2 FYNNEI. Unmatched junction bases numbered 6, after V lost 3 bases and J lost 0 bases. CDR3 nucleotides: TGTGCCAGCAGTGACTACTATAGCGGGAGCTCCTACGAGCAGTACTTC. Translation gives CASSDYYSGSSYEQYF.

The chain links TRBV27 to TRBJ2-3, with TRBD2 matching over 8 bases. Germline lookup yields CDR1 MNHEY and CDR2 SMNVEV (reference sequence). The length of the CDR3 is 15 residues. The V segment lost 3 bases and the J segment 5 bases; nucleotides outside the gene matches: 7. CDR3 in DNA: TGTGCCAGCAGTTTGTTTGGGACTAGAGGAGATACGCAGTATTTT. It codes for CASSLFGTRGDTQYF.